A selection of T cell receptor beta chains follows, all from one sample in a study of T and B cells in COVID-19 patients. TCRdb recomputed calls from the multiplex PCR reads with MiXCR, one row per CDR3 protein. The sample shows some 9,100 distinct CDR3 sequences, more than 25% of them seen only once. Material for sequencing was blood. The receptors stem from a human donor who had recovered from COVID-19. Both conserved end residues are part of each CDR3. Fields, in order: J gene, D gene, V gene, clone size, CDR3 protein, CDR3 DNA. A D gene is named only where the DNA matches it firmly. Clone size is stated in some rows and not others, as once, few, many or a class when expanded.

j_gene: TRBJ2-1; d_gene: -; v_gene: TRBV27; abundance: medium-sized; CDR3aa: CASSLRTSNNEQFF; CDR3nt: TGTGCCAGCAGTTTAAGAACGTCCAACAATGAGCAGTTCTTC
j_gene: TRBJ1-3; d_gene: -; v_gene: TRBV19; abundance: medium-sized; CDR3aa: CASSTSGTHSGNTIYF; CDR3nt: TGTGCCAGTAGTACGTCCGGGACACACTCTGGAAACACCATATATTTT
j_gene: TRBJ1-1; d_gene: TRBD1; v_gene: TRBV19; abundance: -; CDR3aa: CASSMYGDRASTEAFF; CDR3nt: TGTGCCAGTAGTATGTATGGGGACAGGGCATCCACTGAAGCTTTCTTT
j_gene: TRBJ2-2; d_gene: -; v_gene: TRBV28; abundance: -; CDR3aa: CASRHRVTGELFF; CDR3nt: TGTGCCAGCAGACACAGGGTTACCGGGGAGCTGTTTTTT
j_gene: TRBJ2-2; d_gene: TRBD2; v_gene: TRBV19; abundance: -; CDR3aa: CASRAGGNTGELFF; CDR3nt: TGTGCCAGTAGGGCGGGGGGTAACACCGGGGAGCTGTTTTTT
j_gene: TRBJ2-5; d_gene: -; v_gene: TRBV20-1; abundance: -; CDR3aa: CSATQETQYF; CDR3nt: TGCAGTGCCACACAAGAGACCCAGTACTTC
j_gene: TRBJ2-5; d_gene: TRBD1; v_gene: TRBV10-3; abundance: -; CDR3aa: CAISATGQGGETQYF; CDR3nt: TGTGCCATCAGTGCAACGGGACAGGGGGGAGAGACCCAGTACTTC
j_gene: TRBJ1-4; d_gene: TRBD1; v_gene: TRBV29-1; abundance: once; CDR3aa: CSVGTGVEKTNEKLFF; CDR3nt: TGCAGCGTGGGGACAGGGGTAGAGAAGACTAATGAAAAACTGTTTTTT
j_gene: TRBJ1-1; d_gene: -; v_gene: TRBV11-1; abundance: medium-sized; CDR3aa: CASGKGRGATEAFF; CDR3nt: TGTGCCAGCGGGAAGGGCAGGGGAGCCACTGAAGCTTTCTTT
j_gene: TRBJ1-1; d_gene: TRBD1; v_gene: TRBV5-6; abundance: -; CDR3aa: CASSTGQGRSVSTEAFF; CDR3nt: TGTGCCAGCAGCACGGGACAGGGGCGATCGGTGAGCACTGAAGCTTTCTTT
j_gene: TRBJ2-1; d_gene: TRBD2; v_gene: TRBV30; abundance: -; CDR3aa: CAWRPGLAGGRSYNEQFF; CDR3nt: TGTGCCTGGAGGCCGGGACTAGCGGGGGGCCGCTCCTACAATGAGCAGTTCTTC
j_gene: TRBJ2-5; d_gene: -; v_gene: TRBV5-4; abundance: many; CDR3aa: CASSLVEVQETQYF; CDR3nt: TGTGCCAGCAGCTTGGTGGAGGTCCAAGAGACCCAGTACTTC
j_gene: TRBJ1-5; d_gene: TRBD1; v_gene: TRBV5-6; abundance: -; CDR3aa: CASSLRQGASQPQHF; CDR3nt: TGTGCCAGCAGCTTGCGACAGGGGGCATCTCAGCCCCAGCATTTT
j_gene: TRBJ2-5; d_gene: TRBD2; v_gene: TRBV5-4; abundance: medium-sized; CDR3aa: CASSPSGGERETQYF; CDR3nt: TGTGCCAGCAGCCCGAGCGGGGGGGAGCGTGAGACCCAGTACTTC
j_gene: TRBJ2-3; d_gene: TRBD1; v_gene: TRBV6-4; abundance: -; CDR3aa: CASSVSGTGSTDTQYF; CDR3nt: TGTGCCAGCAGTGTCTCTGGGACAGGGTCCACAGATACGCAGTATTTT